The 2 T cell receptor beta chains below come from one sample, sequenced in a study of PD-1 blockade in classical Hodgkin lymphoma. Here immunoSEQ multiplex PCR was the method, and the copy in TCRdb shows in-frame clones only, minus some. Altogether roughly 28,000 clones are present, roughly 71% being singletons, with the ten largest covering around 28%. Relapse was seen in all patients after autologous stem cell transplantation, and brentuximab vedotin exposure was variable. Sequencing used peripheral blood mononuclear cells (PBMCs), obtained before the second cycle of nivolumab. Receptors were obtained from a human donor with classical Hodgkin lymphoma.

V is TRBV19 and J is TRBJ1-5, with TRBD1 as a possible D gene (6 bases). This CDR3 contains 14 residues. Germline V gene sequence: CDR1 LNHDA, CDR2 SQIVND (reference sequence). Trimming took 6 bases from V and 1 from J, leaving 10 bases between them. CDR3: CASRRTVSNQPQHF. CDR3 bases: TGTGCCAGTAGGAGGACAGTAAGCAATCAGCCCCAGCATTTT.

Notes on this clone: This same CDR3 is encoded by further DNA sequences in the sample. The rearrangement links TRBV7-3 to TRBJ1-1; D remains unclear. This CDR3 region has 12 residues. CDR1 is SGHTA and CDR2 is FQGTGA in the germline V gene. Trimming removed 5 bases from V and 5 bases from J, with 9 bases in between. The CDR3 DNA sequence: TGTGCCAGCAGCCCCGGCGGGACTGAAGCTTTCTTT. It specifies CASSPGGTEAFF.